Following are 10 T cell receptor beta chains from one sample sequenced in a study of long-term antiretroviral therapy in people with HIV. The assay, immunoSEQ v3.0, was run at survey level. The assay was immunoSEQ multiplex PCR, and TCRdb's table has in-frame clones only and misses some. The table records around 21,000 clones, 81% of them present only once. This material consisted of unsorted PBMCs, taken 0.1 years before starting antiretroviral therapy. These receptors were taken from a man in his forties with HIV.

The rearrangement links TRBV18 to TRBJ2-1; no clear D. CDR3 length equals 14 residues. The germline CDR1 and CDR2 sequences are KGHSH and LQKENI. V dropped 0 bases and J dropped 6 bases, with 9 bases sitting between them. Here the CDR3 reads CASSPPGDGNEQFF. CDR3 in DNA: TGTGCCAGCTCACCACCGGGCGACGGCAATGAGCAGTTCTTC. The variable domain in full, with the rest retrieved from reference TRBV18 and TRBJ2-1, is NAGVMQNPRHLVRRRGQEARLRCSPMKGHSHVYWYRQLPEEGLKFMVYLQKENIIDESGMPKERFSAEFPKEGPSILRIQQVVRGDSAAYFCASSPPGDGNEQFFGPGTRLTVL.

This clone occurred once. The rearrangement links TRBV19 to TRBJ2-1; D might be TRBD1 (6 bases). In germline, CDR1 is LNHDA, CDR2 SQIVND (reference sequence). Trimming removed 7 bases from V and 0 bases from J, with 13 bases in between. The length of the CDR3 is 15 residues. The CDR3 spells CASTEADSSYNEQFF. The CDR3 DNA is TGTGCCAGTACCGAAGCGGACAGCTCCTACAATGAGCAGTTCTTC.

Concerning this clone: Other DNA sequences in the sample encode the same CDR3. V and J are TRBV18 and TRBJ2-5; 7 nucleotides match TRBD1. The V gene end was trimmed by 5 bases and the J gene end by 1 base; junction bases not matched to a gene: 4. The CDR3 consists of 14 residues. Looked up from germline, CDR1 is KGHSH and CDR2 is LQKENI. CDR3 in DNA: TGTGCCAGCTCAAGGGGACAGCTCCAAGAGACCCAGTACTTC. Translated: CASSRGQLQETQYF.

This clone was picked up a small number of times. CDR3 sequence reads: CASSLALDKAYEQYF. As DNA, the CDR3 is TGCGCCAGCAGCTTGGCCTTGGACAAAGCCTACGAGCAGTACTTC. The chain links TRBV5-1 to TRBJ2-7; D might be TRBD1 (5 bases). Per the germline V gene, CDR1 is SGHRS and CDR2 is YFSETQ. The CDR3 runs to 15 residues. The V gene lost 0 bases and the J gene lost 2 bases, with 12 bases spanning the gap.

V usage is TRBV11-1 and J usage is TRBJ2-1; 7 bases are shared with TRBD2. The CDR3 totals 15 residues. Germline loops: CDR1 SGHAT, CDR2 FQDESV (reference sequence). Unmatched junction bases numbered 7, after V lost 5 bases and J lost 3 bases. The CDR3 coding sequence is TGTGCCAGCAGCCCGAGGCGGACTAGCTACAATGAGCAGTTCTTC. This codes for CASSPRRTSYNEQFF.

This chain connects TRBV29-1 to TRBJ1-5; D not resolved. V shed 1 base and J shed 4 bases, with 8 bases lying between them. Germline V lookup: CDR1 SQVTM, CDR2 ANQGSEA. This CDR3 has 13 residues. The CDR3 sequence: CSVEVGWNQPQHF. The CDR3, as DNA: TGCAGCGTTGAAGTGGGGTGGAATCAGCCCCAGCATTTT.

The CDR3 region has the DNA TGTGCCAGCAGCCATGCTAGCGGGAGGGCCGGCGAGCAGTACTTC. Its translation is CASSHASGRAGEQYF. The chain recombines TRBV4-2 with TRBJ2-7, with 12 bases lining up with TRBD2. The CDR3 is 15 amino acids. V lost 3 bases to trimming and J lost 6 bases; unmatched junction nucleotides: 6. Per germline, CDR1 LGHNA and CDR2 YNFKEQ.

This clone was observed once. The V call is TRBV7-6, the J call TRBJ1-1; D gene unclear. The CDR3 is 14 amino acids. Germline CDR1 and CDR2: SGHVS and FNYEAQ. Trimming stripped 6 bases from V and 3 bases from J, with 14 bases between. The CDR3 loop is CASSLRAGDTEAFF. CDR3 coding DNA: TGTGCCAGCAGTTTAAGAGCAGGTGACACTGAAGCTTTCTTT. Using reference TRBV7-6 and TRBJ1-1 for the parts outside the CDR3, the full variable domain is GAGVSQSPRYKVTKRGQDVALRCDPISGHVSLYWYRQALGQGPEFLTYFNYEAQQDKSGLPNDRFSAERPEGSISTLTIQRTEQRDSAMYRCASSLRAGDTEAFFGQGTRLTVV.

J is TRBJ1-5 and V is TRBV19, with TRBD1 as a possible D gene (5 bases). The V end lost 9 bases, the J end lost 3 bases, and 12 bases lay between the germline ends. Germline lookup yields CDR1 LNHDA and CDR2 SQIVND (reference sequence). The CDR3 has 13 amino acids. CDR3 nucleotide sequence: TGTGCCAGCTCAGGGATCTACAATCAGCCCCAGCATTTT. Amino acids: CASSGIYNQPQHF. Full variable domain (outside the CDR3, taken from reference TRBV19 and TRBJ1-5): DGGITQSPKYLFRKEGQNVTLSCEQNLNHDAMYWYRQDPGQGLRLIYYSQIVNDFQKGDIAEGYSVSREKKESFPLTVTSAQKNPTAFYLCASSGIYNQPQHFGDGTRLSIL.

This chain uses TRBV5-1 with TRBJ1-1; TRBD1 matches 10 bases. The V gene's germline CDR1 is SGHRS and CDR2 YFSETQ. The CDR3 runs 14 residues. With V trimmed by 3 bases and J by 11 bases, 10 bases remained unmatched. The DNA for the CDR3 is TGCGCCAGCAGCTCGGGACAGGGGCGGGGAGCGGCTTTCTTT. Its translation: CASSSGQGRGAAFF.